The clone carrying this TCR beta chain was counted once. Antigen: not known. The sample comes from a study of CD8 T cells in Susac syndrome. V shed 3 bases, J shed 6 bases, and the junction held 6 bases outside the gene matches. The CDR3 covers 15 residues. It was with random hexamers that about 0.45 to 1 ug RNA was reverse transcribed. The amplification used immunoSEQ multiplex PCR on TCR beta CDR3; it spanned 54 Vbeta and 13 Jbeta. TCRdb recomputed calls from the immunoSEQ multiplex PCR reads with MiXCR, one row per CDR3 protein. The sample yields 120,000 to 150,000 distinct CDR3 sequences, over 85% seen once. Study-level findings and limits: Acknowledgment was made by the study that its TCR sequencing and HLA analysis involved a relatively small number of individuals.

Blood CD8+ and CD4+ T cells underwent high-throughput TCR beta sequencing. The rearrangement joins TRBV12-3 or TRBV12-4 to TRBJ2-3; 10 bases map to TRBD2. Sequenced sample: CD8+ T cells from PBMCs. This TCR was recovered from a human donor in good health. CDR3 nucleotides: TGTGCCAGCAGTTTCATAGCGGGAGGTATCGATACGCAGTATTTT. This encodes CASSFIAGGIDTQYF.